This T cell receptor beta chain was profiled in a study of T cells in localized non-small cell lung cancer. As concerns this clone: What it binds is unknown.

Sequencing was performed with immunoSEQ multiplex PCR; in TCRdb, only in-frame clones are kept and a portion is missing. The data contain 130,000 or so clones, around 92% of them singletons. V gave up 1 base and J gave up 2 bases, with 9 bases separating them. CDR1 and CDR2 (germline): SGHNT, YYREEE (reference sequence). The CDR3 contains 15 residues. Study observations and caveats: Density of T cells in blood, when higher, went with longer overall survival. Measurement of T cell clonality placed uninvolved adjacent lung highest, above the level in tumor.

The J gene is TRBJ2-2, the V gene TRBV5-4, with D perhaps TRBD1 (6 bases). The receptor was isolated from a female donor older than 55 with stage I lung adenocarcinoma. The sample was peripheral blood, taken before any cancer treatment. The CDR3 coding sequence is TGTGCCAGCAGCTTGTTGGGGGCCAACACCGGGGAGCTGTTTTTT. This encodes CASSLLGANTGELFF.